Listed here are 29 T cell receptor beta chains from one sample, sequenced in a study of radiation and T cells in renal cell carcinoma. Time point meaning: baseline pretreatment blood. As for treatment: 15 Gy SBRT to primary tumor, nephrectomy 4 weeks later. The table came from immunoSEQ multiplex PCR; TCRdb's copy has only in-frame clones and leaves some out. Among over 45,000 clones, roughly three quarters were seen once, and the ten largest hold roughly 7.2%. The starting material was blood, obtained from a patient whose treatment included radiotherapy and nephrectomy. These receptors were collected from a man between 60 and 75 years old with renal cell carcinoma.

The chain links TRBV7-2 to TRBJ1-1, with 7 bases fitting TRBD1. The germline V gene encodes CDR1 SGHTA and CDR2 FQGNSA. V trimming: 4 bases; J trimming: 1 base; junction bases outside the gene matches: 3. The length of the CDR3 is 14 residues. The CDR3 loop is CASSWTGQNTEAFF. The CDR3 DNA is TGTGCCAGCAGCTGGACAGGTCAGAACACTGAAGCTTTCTTT.

This clone was picked up a small number of times. The gene calls are TRBV25-1 and TRBJ2-5; D possibly corresponds to TRBD2 (5 bases). Germline assignment: CDR1 MGHDK and CDR2 SYGVNS. Trimming shortened V by 2 bases and J by 1 base, and 8 bases separated the two germline ends. The CDR3 runs to 14 residues. The CDR3: CASSELSGQETQYF. The CDR3 DNA is TGTGCCAGCAGTGAACTGAGCGGCCAAGAGACCCAGTACTTC.

The genes are TRBV19 and TRBJ2-1, with TRBD2 matching over 8 bases. CDR3 length: 14 residues. Trimming removed 7 bases from V and 6 bases from J; junction bases left unmatched: 8. Germline V gene lookup returns CDR1 LNHDA and CDR2 SQIVND (reference sequence). This CDR3 is CASNTPGGGNEQFF. CDR3 DNA: TGTGCCAGTAATACCCCGGGAGGGGGCAATGAGCAGTTCTTC.

The CDR3, as DNA: TGTGCCAGCAGCTCGACGGGTGAGCAGTTCTTC. It codes for CASSSTGEQFF. This rearrangement joins TRBV5-4 to TRBJ2-1; D gene unclear. Germline CDR1 is SGHNT and CDR2 is YYREEE (reference sequence). V lost 3 bases and J lost 9, with 7 bases in between. The CDR3 consists of 11 residues. The full variable domain, rest sourced from reference TRBV5-4 and TRBJ2-1, is ETGVTQSPTHLIKTRGQQVTLRCSSQSGHNTVSWYQQALGQGPQFIFQYYREEENGRGNFPPRFSGLQFPNYSSELNVNALELDDSALYLCASSSTGEQFFGPGTRLTVL.

The rearrangement links TRBV5-4 to TRBJ2-2; the match to TRBD1 covers 8 bases. Germline V gene lookup returns CDR1 SGHNT and CDR2 YYREEE (reference sequence). CDR3 size: 15 residues. V lost 1 base and J lost 3; bases outside the gene matches: 2. CDR3 in amino acids: CASSLSQGDTGELFF. For the CDR3, the DNA is TGTGCCAGCAGCTTGTCACAGGGGGACACCGGGGAGCTGTTTTTT.

The chain couples TRBV10-2 to TRBJ2-3; the D is unclear. V was clipped by 6 bases and J by 6 bases, with 13 bases between them. This CDR3 contains 13 residues. Germline CDR1 reads WSHSY; CDR2 reads SAAADI. CDR3 in amino acids: CASRPGSGDTQYF. The CDR3 DNA reads TGCGCCAGCAGGCCGGGTTCGGGCGATACGCAGTATTTT.

The chain couples TRBV5-8 to TRBJ1-1; D is perhaps TRBD1 (5 bases). Germline lookup yields CDR1 SGHTS and CDR2 YDEGEE. The CDR3 spans 14 residues. With 1 base removed from V and 3 bases from J, the gap between germline ends came to 10 bases. The CDR3: CASSLRGADTEAFF. In DNA form, the CDR3 reads TGTGCCAGCAGCTTGAGAGGGGCGGACACTGAAGCTTTCTTT.

This clone was picked up a small number of times. This chain uses TRBV7-2 with TRBJ1-1; 12 bases line up with TRBD1. Trimming took 4 bases from V and 11 from J; bases not matched to a gene: 5. CDR1 is SGHTA and CDR2 is FQGNSA in the germline V gene. This CDR3 contains 13 residues. This CDR3 reads CASSSGQGASAFF. In DNA form, the CDR3 reads TGTGCCAGCAGCTCGGGACAGGGGGCTTCGGCTTTCTTT.

The chain has TRBV2 and TRBJ1-4, with a tentative D call TRBD1 (6 bases). Germline-derived CDR1 and CDR2 are SNHLY and FYNNEI. This CDR3 is built from 16 residues. Trimming shortened V by 0 bases and J by 7 bases, and 15 bases separated the two germline ends. The CDR3 coding sequence is TGTGCCAGCAGTGAAGCGGTGACAGGCACATTTGAAAAACTGTTTTTT. It yields the protein CASSEAVTGTFEKLFF.

V and J are TRBV5-4 and TRBJ1-1; D gene uncertain. The CDR3 runs to 15 residues. With 0 bases removed from V and 5 bases from J, the gap between germline ends came to 14 bases. Germline V gene sequence: CDR1 SGHNT, CDR2 YYREEE (reference sequence). The CDR3 region is CASSLALGSGTEAFF. CDR3 sequence (DNA): TGTGCCAGCAGCTTGGCTCTAGGGTCCGGGACTGAAGCTTTCTTT.

CDR3 sequence: CATSPHKEMNTEAFF. The CDR3 region has the DNA TGTGCCACCAGCCCTCACAAAGAGATGAACACTGAAGCTTTCTTT. V is TRBV15 and J is TRBJ1-1; D is undetermined. Germline-derived CDR1 and CDR2 are LNHNV and YYDKDF (reference sequence). There are 15 residues in the CDR3. Trimming took 5 bases from V and 0 from J, leaving 13 bases between them.

The chain recombines TRBV6-5 with TRBJ1-1, with D unclear. CDR3 length: 13 amino acids. V was trimmed by 0 bases and J by 6 bases, leaving 8 bases between them. Germline V gene lookup returns CDR1 MNHEY and CDR2 SVGAGI. CDR3 region: CASSYSSRAEAFF. The CDR3, as DNA: TGTGCCAGCAGTTACTCGAGTAGGGCTGAAGCTTTCTTT.

The rearrangement joins TRBV11-1 to TRBJ2-3; 11 nucleotides agree with TRBD2. The CDR3 contains 14 residues. CDR1 SGHAT and CDR2 FQDESV come from the germline V gene (reference sequence). The trim removed 8 bases at V and 3 bases at J, leaving 4 bases unmatched. CDR3 region: CASGTSGATDTQYF. The CDR3 bases are TGTGCCAGCGGGACTAGCGGAGCAACAGATACGCAGTATTTT.

This clone was observed a single time. The V and J genes are TRBV6-5 and TRBJ1-1, with D hard to call. The CDR3 has 14 residues. Germline-derived CDR1 and CDR2 are MNHEY and SVGAGI. Trimming removed 2 bases at V and 4 bases at J, with 11 bases between. The CDR3: CASSYAEGATEAFF. The CDR3 DNA sequence: TGTGCCAGCAGTTACGCCGAGGGTGCCACTGAAGCTTTCTTT.

The DNA for the CDR3 is TGCGCCAGCACCGACCGGAGCATGAACACTGAAGCTTTCTTT. It encodes CASTDRSMNTEAFF. The chain couples TRBV10-2 to TRBJ1-1; D call uncertain. The CDR3 consists of 14 residues. Deletions cut 7 bases from V and 0 bases from J, with 12 bases between. CDR1 is WSHSY and CDR2 is SAAADI in the germline V gene.

With regard to this clone: A junction boundary mismatches the germline segment, possibly from a read error. V usage is TRBV2 and J usage is TRBJ2-2; either TRBD1 or TRBD2 may supply D (5 bases each). The germline gives CDR1 SNHLY, CDR2 FYNNEI. The CDR3 loop spans 15 amino acids. The CDR3 sequence is CVSSEEGLMFGELFF. The CDR3, as DNA: TGTGTCAGCAGTGAAGAGGGGCTGATGTTCGGGGAGCTGTTTTTT.

V is TRBV27 and J is TRBJ1-1; TRBD1 might be the D (5 bases). V shed 6 bases and J shed 4 bases, with 21 bases lying between them. CDR1 is MNHEY and CDR2 is SMNVEV in the germline V gene (reference sequence). The CDR3 is 16 amino acids. DNA for the CDR3: TGTGCCAGCAGGGGATTTGGAAGGGGCAGAACCACTGAAGCTTTCTTT. Protein: CASRGFGRGRTTEAFF.

This clone was observed once. The V call is TRBV7-9, the J call TRBJ2-2; tentatively, D is TRBD2 (7 bases). Germline CDR1 is SEHNR and CDR2 is FQNEAQ (reference sequence). The CDR3 length is 16 residues. The germline V and J ends were trimmed by 3 bases and 4 bases, with 15 bases remaining between them. The CDR3 coding sequence is TGTGCCAGCAGCTTCCTGGGGGGGGCTGGCACCGGGGAGCTGTTTTTT. Translated, it gives CASSFLGGAGTGELFF.

The chain is built from TRBV7-6 and TRBJ2-3; TRBD2 matches at 14 bases. The J segment lost 4 bases and the V segment lost 4 bases, leaving 4 bases of the junction unmatched. The CDR3 covers 16 residues. Germline values: CDR1 SGHVS, CDR2 FNYEAQ. The CDR3 region has the DNA TGTGCCAGCAGCTCTGGACTAGCGGGAGGTTCAGATACGCAGTATTTT. It yields the protein CASSSGLAGGSDTQYF.

The J gene is TRBJ2-3, the V gene TRBV5-6, with 7 bases fitting TRBD2. Germline lookup yields CDR1 SGHDT and CDR2 YYEEEE. V trimming: 1 base; J trimming: 2 bases; junction bases outside the gene matches: 7. The CDR3 consists of 16 residues. CDR3 in amino acids: CASSLRTRANTDTQYF. As DNA, the CDR3 is TGTGCCAGCAGCTTGAGGACTAGAGCGAACACAGATACGCAGTATTTT.

The rearrangement joins TRBV4-2 to TRBJ1-5; 10 bases fit TRBD1. The V segment lost 10 bases and the J segment 7 bases; nucleotides outside the gene matches: 10. The V gene's germline CDR1 is LGHNA and CDR2 YNFKEQ. CDR3 length equals 14 residues. CDR3 nucleotide sequence: TGTGCCACTGGACAGGGGGGGGGAAGCCAGCCCCAGCATTTT. Translation: CATGQGGGSQPQHF.

The chain links TRBV5-1 to TRBJ2-1; 11 bases are shared with TRBD2. In germline, CDR1 is SGHRS, CDR2 YFSETQ. The CDR3 consists of 15 residues. The V and J ends lost 4 bases and 7 bases, in that order; junction bases with no gene match: 7. CDR3 bases: TGCGCCAGCAGCGGCCCGGGACTAGCGGTTAATGAGCAGTTCTTC. Protein: CASSGPGLAVNEQFF.

The sample holds many counts of this clone. The chain couples TRBV7-9 to TRBJ1-4; no firm D call. This CDR3 is 14 amino acids long. Looked up from germline, CDR1 is SEHNR and CDR2 is FQNEAQ (reference sequence). Trimming removed 4 bases at V and 7 bases at J, with 13 bases between. CDR3 nucleotide sequence: TGTGCCAGCAGCTCGGGTACATTCTCTGAAAAACTGTTTTTT. It encodes CASSSGTFSEKLFF.

V usage is TRBV6-1 and J usage is TRBJ2-7; 11 bases line up with TRBD2. J was trimmed by 2 bases and V by 0 bases; bases with no gene match: 0. The CDR3 loop spans 15 amino acids. Per the germline V gene, CDR1 is MNHNS and CDR2 is SASEGT. Written as DNA, the CDR3 is TGTGCCAGCAGTGAAGCACTAGCGGGAGCCTACGAGCAGTACGTC. As protein: CASSEALAGAYEQYV.

This chain connects TRBV27 to TRBJ2-3; D is perhaps TRBD2 (5 bases). This CDR3 has 13 amino acids. The ends were cut back, 6 bases at V and 0 bases at J, with 7 bases in the middle. CDR1 is MNHEY and CDR2 is SMNVEV in the germline V gene (reference sequence). The CDR3 bases are TGTGCCAGCAGGAGGGAAAGCACAGATACGCAGTATTTT. Translating it yields CASRRESTDTQYF.

The V gene is TRBV7-9, the J gene TRBJ2-4, with 9 bases that match TRBD1. Unmatched junction bases numbered 2, after V lost 0 bases and J lost 8 bases. CDR3 length: 14 residues. Germline V gene lookup returns CDR1 SEHNR and CDR2 FQNEAQ (reference sequence). Here the CDR3 reads CASSLAQGADIQYF. CDR3 DNA: TGTGCCAGCAGCTTAGCACAGGGGGCGGACATTCAGTACTTC.

V and J are TRBV9 and TRBJ2-3, with 9 bases fitting TRBD1. Trimming cost V 4 bases and J 6 bases; bases outside gene matches: 12. This CDR3 comprises 16 residues. CDR1 is SGDLS, CDR2 YYNGEE, per germline. The CDR3 region has the DNA TGTGCCAGCAGCTTTCCAAGGGACAGGGTCGAGGATACGCAGTATTTT. This translates into CASSFPRDRVEDTQYF.

The gene calls are TRBV10-3 and TRBJ2-5; D remains ambiguous. V lost 6 bases and J 1 base, leaving 9 bases between the germline ends. CDR1 is ENHRY and CDR2 is SYGVKD in the germline V gene. The CDR3 covers 13 residues. Here the CDR3 DNA reads TGTGCCATCAGGGTGACTGGCCAAGAGACCCAGTACTTC. Its protein product is CAIRVTGQETQYF.

The sample holds a few counts of this clone. J is TRBJ1-1 and V is TRBV25-1; D not certain. This CDR3 comprises 12 residues. The germline V gene encodes CDR1 MGHDK and CDR2 SYGVNS. Deletions cut 5 bases from V and 0 bases from J, with 4 bases between. CDR3 loop: CASSFMNTEAFF. The CDR3 DNA follows: TGTGCCAGCAGTTTTATGAACACTGAAGCTTTCTTT.